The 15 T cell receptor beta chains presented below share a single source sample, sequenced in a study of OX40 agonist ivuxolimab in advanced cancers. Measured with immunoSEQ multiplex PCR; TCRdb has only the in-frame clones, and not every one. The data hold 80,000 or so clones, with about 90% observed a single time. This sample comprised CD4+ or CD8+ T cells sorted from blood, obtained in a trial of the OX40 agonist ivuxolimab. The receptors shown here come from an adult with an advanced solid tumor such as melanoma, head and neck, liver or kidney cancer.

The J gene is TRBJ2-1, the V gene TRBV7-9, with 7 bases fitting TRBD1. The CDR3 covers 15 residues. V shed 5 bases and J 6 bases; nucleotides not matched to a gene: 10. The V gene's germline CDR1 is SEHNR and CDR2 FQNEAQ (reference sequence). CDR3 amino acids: CASSQWDSFPNEQFF. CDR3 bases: TGTGCCAGCAGCCAATGGGACAGCTTCCCCAATGAGCAGTTCTTC.

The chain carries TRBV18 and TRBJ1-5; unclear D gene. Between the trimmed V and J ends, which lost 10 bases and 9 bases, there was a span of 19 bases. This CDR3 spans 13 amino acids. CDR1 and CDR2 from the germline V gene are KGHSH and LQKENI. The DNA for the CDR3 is TGTGCCACCCTGGACTTCCTAGGGAGGCCCCAGCATTTT. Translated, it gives CATLDFLGRPQHF.

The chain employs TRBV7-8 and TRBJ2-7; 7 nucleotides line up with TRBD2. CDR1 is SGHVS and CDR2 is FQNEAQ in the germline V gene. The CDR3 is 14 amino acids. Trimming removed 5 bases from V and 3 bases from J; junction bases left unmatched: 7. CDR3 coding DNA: TGTGCCAGCAGCGCAATACGCGGGAGCTACGAGCAGTACTTC. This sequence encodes CASSAIRGSYEQYF.

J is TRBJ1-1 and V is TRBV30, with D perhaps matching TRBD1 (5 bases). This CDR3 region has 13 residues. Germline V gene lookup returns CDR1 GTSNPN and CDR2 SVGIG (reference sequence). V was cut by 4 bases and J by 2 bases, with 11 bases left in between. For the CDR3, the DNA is TGTGCCTGGATGTGGGGCCTAAACACTGAAGCTTTCTTT. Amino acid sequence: CAWMWGLNTEAFF. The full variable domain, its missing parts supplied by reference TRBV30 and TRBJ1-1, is SQTIHQWPATLVQPVGSPLSLECTVEGTSNPNLYWYRQAAGRGLQLLFYSVGIGQISSEVPQNLSASRPQDRQFILSSKKLLLSDSGFYLCAWMWGLNTEAFFGQGTRLTVV.

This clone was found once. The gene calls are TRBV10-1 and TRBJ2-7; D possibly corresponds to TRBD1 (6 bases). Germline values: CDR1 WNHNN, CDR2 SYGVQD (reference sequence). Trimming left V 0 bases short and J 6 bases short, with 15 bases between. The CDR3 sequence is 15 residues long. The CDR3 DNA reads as TGCGCCAGCAGTGAGTCACAGGGTCATGCCGGCGAGCAGTACTTC. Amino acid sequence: CASSESQGHAGEQYF.

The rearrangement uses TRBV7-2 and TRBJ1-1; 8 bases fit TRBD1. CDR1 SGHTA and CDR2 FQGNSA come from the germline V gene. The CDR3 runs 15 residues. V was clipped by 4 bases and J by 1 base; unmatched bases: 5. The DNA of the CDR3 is TGTGCCAGCAGCTCCGAGGGGACAGGGAACACTGAAGCTTTCTTT. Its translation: CASSSEGTGNTEAFF.

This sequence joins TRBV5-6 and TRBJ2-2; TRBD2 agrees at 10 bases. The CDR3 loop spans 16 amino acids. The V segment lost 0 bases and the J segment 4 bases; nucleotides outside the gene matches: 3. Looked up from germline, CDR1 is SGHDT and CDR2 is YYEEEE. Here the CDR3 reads CASSLVAGGPTGELFF. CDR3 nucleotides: TGTGCCAGCAGCTTGGTAGCGGGGGGACCCACCGGGGAGCTGTTTTTT.

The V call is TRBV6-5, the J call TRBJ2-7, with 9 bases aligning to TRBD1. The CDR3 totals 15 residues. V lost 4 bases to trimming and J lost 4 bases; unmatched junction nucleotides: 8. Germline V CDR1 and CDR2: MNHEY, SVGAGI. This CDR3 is CASSSPGTGRYEQYF. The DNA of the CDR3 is TGTGCCAGCAGTTCCCCCGGGACAGGGCGATACGAGCAGTACTTC.

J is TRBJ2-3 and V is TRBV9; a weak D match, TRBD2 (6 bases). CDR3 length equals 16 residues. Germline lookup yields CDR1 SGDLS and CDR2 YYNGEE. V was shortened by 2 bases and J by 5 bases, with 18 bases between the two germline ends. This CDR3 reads CASSVRGGEGIDTQYF. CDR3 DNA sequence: TGTGCCAGCAGCGTCCGCGGCGGGGAAGGGATAGATACGCAGTATTTT.

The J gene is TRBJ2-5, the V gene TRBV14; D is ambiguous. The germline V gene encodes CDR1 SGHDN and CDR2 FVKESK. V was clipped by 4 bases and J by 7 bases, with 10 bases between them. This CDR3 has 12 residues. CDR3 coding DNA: TGTGCCAGCAGCCCCTGGGAAGGGACCCAGTACTTC. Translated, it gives CASSPWEGTQYF.

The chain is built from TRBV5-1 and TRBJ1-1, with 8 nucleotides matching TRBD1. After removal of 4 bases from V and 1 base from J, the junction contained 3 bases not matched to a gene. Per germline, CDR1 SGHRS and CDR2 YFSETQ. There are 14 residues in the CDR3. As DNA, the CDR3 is TGCGCCAGCAGCACCGGACAGGGGAACACTGAAGCTTTCTTT. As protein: CASSTGQGNTEAFF. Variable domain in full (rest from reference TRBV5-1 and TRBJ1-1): KAGVTQTPRYLIKTRGQQVTLSCSPISGHRSVSWYQQTPGQGLQFLFEYFSETQRNKGNFPGRFSGRQFSNSRSEMNVSTLELGDSALYLCASSTGQGNTEAFFGQGTRLTVV.

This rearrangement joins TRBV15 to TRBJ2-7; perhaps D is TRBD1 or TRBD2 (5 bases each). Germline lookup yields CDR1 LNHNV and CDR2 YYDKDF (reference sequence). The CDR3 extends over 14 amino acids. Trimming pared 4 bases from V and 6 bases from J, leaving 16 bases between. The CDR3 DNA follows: TGTGCCACCAGCACCGACCGGGGCCCACTCGAGCAGTACTTC. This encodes CATSTDRGPLEQYF.

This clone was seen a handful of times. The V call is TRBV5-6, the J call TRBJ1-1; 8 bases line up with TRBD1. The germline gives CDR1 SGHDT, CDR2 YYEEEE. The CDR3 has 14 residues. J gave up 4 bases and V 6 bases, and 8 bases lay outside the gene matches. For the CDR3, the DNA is TGTGCCAGCATCCCCAGGGGGCGGAGCACTGAAGCTTTCTTT. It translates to CASIPRGRSTEAFF.

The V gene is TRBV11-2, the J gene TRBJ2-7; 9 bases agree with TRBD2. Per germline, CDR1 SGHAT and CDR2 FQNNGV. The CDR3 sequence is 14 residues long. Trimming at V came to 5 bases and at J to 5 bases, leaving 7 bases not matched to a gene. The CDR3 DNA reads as TGTGCCAGCAGCCCAGGACTAGCGATCGACGAGCAGTACTTC. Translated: CASSPGLAIDEQYF.

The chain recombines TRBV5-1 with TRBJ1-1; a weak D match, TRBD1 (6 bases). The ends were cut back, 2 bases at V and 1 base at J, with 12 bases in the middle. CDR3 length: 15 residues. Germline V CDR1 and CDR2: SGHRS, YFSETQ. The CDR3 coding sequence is TGCGCCAGCAGCTTCCAAGGGACACCGAACACTGAAGCTTTCTTT. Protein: CASSFQGTPNTEAFF.